One sample yielded the 20 T cell receptor beta chains listed below, sequenced in a study of blood T cells in healthy people across ages. A second about 6 to 12 cycle PCR used barcoded and J-beta primers. One entry per CDR3 protein, called by TCRdb with MiXCR from the 5' RACE reads. This sample has 1.5 million to 2 million distinct CDR3 sequences, with 28% found just once. The source material was blood. The receptors originated from a woman aged 25 to 45 in good health.

The chain employs TRBV11-2 and TRBJ2-5; a weak D match, TRBD2 (5 bases). With 2 bases removed from V and 2 bases from J, the gap between germline ends came to 12 bases. The CDR3 covers 15 residues. CDR1 and CDR2 from the germline V gene are SGHAT and FQNNGV. This CDR3 reads CASSLRRRTQETQYF. CDR3 sequence (DNA): TGTGCCAGCAGCTTAAGGAGAAGGACTCAAGAGACCCAGTACTTC.

The table lists this clonotype with many counts. The chain couples TRBV6-6 to TRBJ2-1, with D possibly matching TRBD2 (6 bases). The CDR3 extends over 14 amino acids. Germline V gives CDR1 MNHNY, CDR2 SVGAGI (reference sequence). Trimming shortened V by 6 bases and J by 4 bases, and 13 bases separated the two germline ends. As DNA, the CDR3 is TGTGCCAGCAGACGTGCCGGGACTTACAATGAGCAGTTCTTC. It encodes CASRRAGTYNEQFF.

This clonotype has more than one count but fewer than ten. The V gene is TRBV5-1, the J gene TRBJ2-3; 11 bases are a match to TRBD1. V gave up 4 bases and J gave up 6 bases; unmatched junction bases: 10. CDR3 length: 16 amino acids. Germline CDR1 reads SGHRS; CDR2 reads YFSETQ. The CDR3 DNA reads as TGCGCCAGCAGCATCGCTCCGGGACAGGGGGACGATACGCAGTATTTT. Protein sequence: CASSIAPGQGDDTQYF.

This clonotype has at least ten counts. V and J are TRBV7-2 and TRBJ2-3, with D unresolved. The CDR3 runs 14 residues. CDR1 and CDR2 (germline): SGHTA, FQGNSA. Trimming cost V 10 bases and J 3 bases, with 17 bases left between them. In DNA, the CDR3 is TGTGCCACCTCAGAAGGCTATAGTACAGATACGCAGTATTTT. This gives the protein CATSEGYSTDTQYF.

In this sample, this clonotype turned up many times. This chain links TRBV11-2 with TRBJ2-7, with TRBD1 identical over 9 bases. Germline trimming cut 5 bases from V and 4 bases from J; bases unmatched to any gene: 6. CDR1 SGHAT and CDR2 FQNNGV come from the germline V gene. This CDR3 contains 14 residues. CDR3 loop: CASSLGQGFYEQYF. CDR3 DNA sequence: TGTGCCAGCAGCCTCGGACAGGGGTTTTACGAGCAGTACTTC.

The chain recombines TRBV7-9 with TRBJ1-1; D is uncertain. The V gene lost 8 bases and the J gene lost 1 base, with 5 bases spanning the gap. This CDR3 contains 11 residues. Germline CDR1 and CDR2: SEHNR and FQNEAQ (reference sequence). The CDR3 DNA reads TGTGCCAGCCAACAGAACACTGAAGCTTTCTTT. Protein product: CASQQNTEAFF.

J is TRBJ1-2 and V is TRBV20-1; no definite D call. The germline CDR1 and CDR2 sequences are DFQATT and SNEGSKA (reference sequence). Trimming pared 2 bases from V and 5 bases from J, leaving 15 bases between. The CDR3 sequence is 14 residues long. This CDR3 reads CSARSPTDDYGYTF. For the CDR3, the DNA is TGCAGTGCTAGATCCCCGACGGACGATTATGGCTACACCTTC.

In regard to this clonotype: This sequence may be a read error, since a much larger clone differs from it by one base. The chain recombines TRBV4-2 with TRBJ1-2; 9 bases fit TRBD1. This CDR3 region has 15 residues. Germline V gene sequence: CDR1 LGHNA, CDR2 YNFKEQ. The CDR3 sequence is CASSPGQGANYGHTF. DNA of the CDR3: TGTGCCAGCAGCCCGGGACAGGGTGCTAACTATGGCCACACCTTC.

This clonotype came up a few times. The chain carries TRBV10-3 and TRBJ2-5, with 7 bases aligning to TRBD1. The end of the DNA is better explained by TRBJ2-7, so the J call may be wrong. The CDR3 has 13 residues. Per the germline V gene, CDR1 is ENHRY and CDR2 is SYGVKD. The CDR3 DNA reads as TGTGCCATCAGTGAGGTACAGGGGAACGAGCAGTACTTC. It codes for CAISEVQGNEQYF.

The chain uses TRBV12-3 or TRBV12-4 and TRBJ2-1, with TRBD2 matching 8 bases. There are 15 residues in the CDR3. Germline trimming cut 3 bases from V and 4 bases from J; bases unmatched to any gene: 5. The CDR3 spells CASSFPPSGYNEQFF. In nucleotides, the CDR3 is TGTGCCAGCAGTTTTCCTCCTAGCGGGTACAATGAGCAGTTCTTC.

This clonotype has a handful of counts. This chain joins TRBV5-1 and TRBJ2-7; TRBD2 matches 10 bases. Germline V gene lookup returns CDR1 SGHRS and CDR2 YFSETQ. This CDR3 spans 16 amino acids. J gave up 5 bases and V 4 bases, and 12 bases lay outside the gene matches. DNA for the CDR3: TGCGCCAGCAGCCCTACCGGGACTAGCGTCCTTAACGAGCAGTACTTC. It codes for CASSPTGTSVLNEQYF.

On this clonotype itself: Since a much larger clone is just one base distant, this may be a read error. This rearrangement joins TRBV4-1 to TRBJ1-5; D gene unclear. CDR1 and CDR2 (germline): MGHRA, YSYEKL. The CDR3 extends over 14 amino acids. CDR3 coding DNA: TGCGCCAGCGGCCAAGATTGGCAGGCCCAGCCCCAGCATTTT. Protein: CASGQDWQAQPQHF.

This clonotype occurred many times. The genes are TRBV10-2 and TRBJ2-3; no clear D gene. V dropped 8 bases and J dropped 2 bases, with 11 bases sitting between them. The germline V gene encodes CDR1 WSHSY and CDR2 SAAADI. CDR3 length: 13 residues. CDR3 protein: CASAGLDTDTQYF. DNA for the CDR3: TGCGCCAGCGCAGGTCTAGACACAGATACGCAGTATTTT.

The V and J genes are TRBV28 and TRBJ2-1; 13 nucleotides align to TRBD2. V shed 6 bases, J shed 7 bases, and the junction held 12 bases outside the gene matches. Germline CDR1 reads MDHEN; CDR2 reads SYDVKM. The CDR3 runs 17 residues. CDR3 DNA sequence: TGTGCCAGCAGACGGACTAGCGGGAGTTCGGGGAGGAATGAGCAGTTCTTC. Protein product: CASRRTSGSSGRNEQFF. The entire variable domain, with the rest obtained from reference TRBV28 and TRBJ2-1, is as follows: DVKVTQSSRYLVKRTGEKVFLECVQDMDHENMFWYRQDPGLGLRLIYFSYDVKMKEKGDIPEGYSVSREKKERFSLILESASTNQTSMYLCASRRTSGSSGRNEQFFGPGTRLTVL.

This clonotype was counted at least ten times. V and J are TRBV21-1 and TRBJ2-7; the table gives TRBD1 as D, unverified against the DNA. TRBV21-1 is a recognized pseudogene. The CDR3 is made up of 13 amino acids. CDR3 sequence reads: CASRRFGEREQYF. The CDR3, as DNA: TGTGCCAGCCGGCGGTTCGGGGAGAGGGAGCAGTACTTC.

The chain combines TRBV5-1 with TRBJ1-5, with D hard to call. This CDR3 is 16 amino acids long. CDR1 SGHRS and CDR2 YFSETQ come from the germline V gene. V lost 6 bases and J 0 bases, leaving 16 bases between the germline ends. The CDR3 DNA sequence: TGCGCCAGCAACTGGGTTGGGTCAAATAGCAATCAGCCCCAGCATTTT. Translating it yields CASNWVGSNSNQPQHF.

In its sample, this clonotype was seen a few times. The genes are TRBV19 and TRBJ2-6; D perhaps matches TRBD1 (5 bases). The CDR3 is made up of 20 amino acids. V lost 7 bases and J 1 base, leaving 26 bases between the germline ends. Germline assignment: CDR1 LNHDA and CDR2 SQIVND (reference sequence). In DNA, the CDR3 is TGTGCCAGTAACATTTTTGGGGCCTCTAGACCCGCTTCTGGGGCCAACGTCCTGACTTTC. Protein product: CASNIFGASRPASGANVLTF.

A word on this clonotype: A much larger clone differs from this one at a single base, so this may be a read error. V gene TRBV25-1 combines with J gene TRBJ2-7; weak D call: TRBD2 (6 bases). Per germline, CDR1 MGHDK and CDR2 SYGVNS. The CDR3 is 12 residues long. CDR3 sequence: CTSREDSHEQYF. The CDR3 coding sequence is TGTACCAGCAGGGAGGATAGCCACGAGCAGTACTTC.

This clonotype occurred once. CDR3: CASSGLSSAEYF. The CDR3 nucleotides read TGTGCCAGCAGCGGGCTGTCTTCGGCGGAGTACTTC. This chain connects TRBV6-1 to TRBJ2-7; D is uncertain. CDR1 MNHNS and CDR2 SASEGT come from the germline V gene. The CDR3 is made up of 12 amino acids. V was clipped by 6 bases and J by 11 bases, with 17 bases between them.

This clonotype occurred a few times. Sequence at one end of the junction differs from germline and may be a read error. V and J are TRBV12-3 or TRBV12-4 and TRBJ2-1; 8 bases map to TRBD2. The CDR3 runs 13 residues. The CDR3 nucleotides are TGTGTCAGCAGACGATCCGGGGGGGTTGAGCAGTTCTTC. Its translation is CVSRRSGGVEQFF.